The 21 T cell receptor beta chains below come from one sample, sequenced in a study of STAT3 mutations in large granular lymphocyte leukemia. Study-wide results and limits: Every T-cell large granular lymphocyte leukemia patient had at least one immunodominant TCR beta clonotype.

The antigens these receptors bind are not known. Clones were read by immunoSEQ multiplex PCR, and TCRdb kept only the in-frame ones, dropping some. The table lists 2,000 to 3,000 clones, over 75% of them singletons, with more than 85% in the top ten. Sequencing was done on a sample of peripheral blood mononuclear cells. Source of these receptors: a woman aged 70-85 years with T-cell large granular lymphocyte leukemia. Some clones in this sample may be carry-over from other donors' samples.

The chain recombines TRBV4-1 with TRBJ2-7, with TRBD2 identical over 7 bases. V lost 2 bases, J lost 0 bases, and 4 bases stayed unmatched. CDR1 and CDR2 from the germline V gene are MGHRA and YSYEKL. CDR3 size: 15 residues. The CDR3 nucleotides are TGCGCCAGCAGCCAAACAGCGGGGCCCTCCTACGAGCAGTACTTC. This gives the protein CASSQTAGPSYEQYF.

This chain links TRBV19 with TRBJ1-5, with TRBD1 identical over 8 bases. The CDR3 length is 15 residues. Germline CDR1 reads LNHDA; CDR2 reads SQIVND (reference sequence). Losses at the gene ends were 7 bases for V and 5 bases for J; bases not matched to a gene: 10. The DNA of the CDR3 is TGTGCCAGTACCCCCAGACAGGGGAGGGATCAGCCCCAGCATTTT. Translation: CASTPRQGRDQPQHF.

The rearrangement joins TRBV18 to TRBJ1-2; D call uncertain. This CDR3 region has 14 residues. The germline CDR1 and CDR2 sequences are KGHSH and LQKENI. Trimming pared 2 bases from V and 4 bases from J, leaving 11 bases between. The CDR3 reads CASSPEAGTYGYTF. The CDR3 DNA follows: TGTGCCAGCTCACCAGAAGCAGGTACCTATGGCTACACCTTC.

The V call is TRBV29-1, the J call TRBJ1-6; D ambiguous. Germline values: CDR1 SQVTM, CDR2 ANQGSEA. There are 15 residues in the CDR3. V dropped 4 bases and J dropped 0 bases, with 10 bases sitting between them. The CDR3 loop reads CSVVTDCSYNSPLHF. The CDR3 nucleotides are TGCAGCGTTGTTACAGATTGCTCCTATAATTCACCCCTCCACTTT.

This rearrangement joins TRBV18 to TRBJ2-7, with 9 bases that match TRBD1. V was pared by 1 base and J by 7 bases, with 8 bases of the junction left unmatched. Germline CDR1 is KGHSH and CDR2 is LQKENI. The CDR3 contains 15 residues. The DNA for the CDR3 is TGTGCCAGCTCACCACAGGGGACAGGGACTACGGAGCAGTACTTC. It yields the protein CASSPQGTGTTEQYF.

The CDR3 coding sequence is TGTGCCAGTAACCGGGACAGGGGGCAGCCCCAGCATTTT. This encodes CASNRDRGQPQHF. The chain has TRBV19 and TRBJ1-5, with 11 nucleotides matching TRBD1. CDR1 LNHDA and CDR2 SQIVND come from the germline V gene (reference sequence). The CDR3 spans 13 residues. Trimming took 7 bases from V and 7 from J; bases not matched to a gene: 3.

The rearrangement uses TRBV27 and TRBJ2-7; D gene unclear. Germline-derived CDR1 and CDR2 are MNHEY and SMNVEV (reference sequence). V gave up 2 bases and J gave up 0 bases, with 14 bases separating them. This CDR3 has 16 residues. In DNA, the CDR3 is TGTGCCAGCAGTTTAAAGCCTCTATCCCCCTCCTACGAGCAGTACTTC. It yields the protein CASSLKPLSPSYEQYF.

The chain is built from TRBV18 and TRBJ2-7; TRBD2 agrees at 8 bases. V gave up 3 bases and J gave up 2 bases; unmatched junction bases: 12. The germline V gene encodes CDR1 KGHSH and CDR2 LQKENI. The CDR3 spans 17 residues. The CDR3, as DNA: TGTGCCAGCTCACCGTTCTTTGGCGGGGGGACCACCTACGAGCAGTACTTC. This encodes CASSPFFGGGTTYEQYF.

This chain links TRBV11-2 with TRBJ1-3; D not resolved. The CDR3 loop spans 13 amino acids. Trimming left V 4 bases short and J 4 bases short, with 8 bases between. CDR1 is SGHAT and CDR2 is FQNNGV in the germline V gene. The CDR3 spells CASSSPRGNTIYF. In nucleotides, the CDR3 is TGTGCCAGCAGCTCCCCCCGGGGAAACACCATATATTTT.

This clone occurred once. The V gene is TRBV5-1, the J gene TRBJ2-2; 7 bases fit TRBD2. CDR1 SGHRS and CDR2 YFSETQ come from the germline V gene. This CDR3 spans 15 amino acids. The J segment lost 2 bases and the V segment lost 2 bases, leaving 3 bases of the junction unmatched. CDR3 nucleotides: TGCGCCAGCAGCTTAGCGGGGATTAACACCGGGGAGCTGTTTTTT. Its translation: CASSLAGINTGELFF.

V usage is TRBV15 and J usage is TRBJ2-5, with D perhaps being TRBD1 or TRBD2 (7 bases each). The CDR3 is 13 amino acids. Germline CDR1 LNHNV, CDR2 YYDKDF (reference sequence). V was clipped by 8 bases and J by 4 bases, with 14 bases between them. CDR3 sequence reads: CATSGGVRETQYF. The CDR3 DNA is TGTGCCACCTCAGGGGGGGTAAGAGAGACCCAGTACTTC.

V gene TRBV4-1 combines with J gene TRBJ2-5; D assignment may be TRBD1 or TRBD2 (7 bases each). The CDR3 length is 17 residues. Trimming cost V 2 bases and J 4 bases, with 20 bases left between them. Germline loops: CDR1 MGHRA, CDR2 YSYEKL. The CDR3 nucleotides read TGCGCCAGCAGCCAATTAGGTCGACAGGGAGGGTCAGAGACCCAGTACTTC. It specifies CASSQLGRQGGSETQYF.

In this sample, this clone turned up once. The V gene is TRBV5-6, the J gene TRBJ2-3; 16 nucleotides line up with TRBD2. Germline values: CDR1 SGHDT, CDR2 YYEEEE. The CDR3 covers 18 residues. V shed 3 bases and J 3 bases; nucleotides not matched to a gene: 7. CDR3 sequence reads: CASSSPGLAGGLTDTQYF. The DNA for the CDR3 is TGTGCCAGCAGCTCCCCGGGACTAGCGGGGGGGTTAACAGATACGCAGTATTTT.

The CDR3 spells CASSAWTGYTDTQYF. The CDR3 DNA follows: TGTGCCAGCAGTGCTTGGACAGGGTACACAGATACGCAGTATTTT. The V gene is TRBV25-1, the J gene TRBJ2-3, with TRBD1 matching over 8 bases. The CDR3 sequence is 15 residues long. V lost 4 bases and J lost 2; bases outside the gene matches: 5. Germline V gene sequence: CDR1 MGHDK, CDR2 SYGVNS.

A single count supports this clone. The chain employs TRBV18 and TRBJ2-3; D perhaps matches TRBD1 (6 bases). In germline, CDR1 is KGHSH, CDR2 LQKENI. The CDR3 extends over 14 amino acids. Trimming pared 4 bases from V and 6 bases from J, leaving 14 bases between. For the CDR3, the DNA is TGTGCCAGCTCACAGGGGGACGGGATGGATACGCAGTATTTT. Residues: CASSQGDGMDTQYF.

The gene calls are TRBV9 and TRBJ2-3; no firm D call. The CDR3 covers 15 residues. V lost 3 bases and J 2 bases, leaving 13 bases between the germline ends. From germline, CDR1 is SGDLS and CDR2 YYNGEE. The CDR3 coding sequence is TGTGCCAGCAGCGCCGATGGAACCCCCACAGATACGCAGTATTTT. It codes for CASSADGTPTDTQYF.

The chain has TRBV10-3 and TRBJ1-3; D is uncertain. This CDR3 has 16 amino acids. Trimming pared 0 bases from V and 0 bases from J, leaving 9 bases between. Germline V lookup: CDR1 ENHRY, CDR2 SYGVKD. The DNA of the CDR3 is TGTGCCATCAGTGAGTCTGGACCCAGCTCTGGAAACACCATATATTTT. Amino acid sequence: CAISESGPSSGNTIYF.

The chain links TRBV6-5 to TRBJ2-2; D possibly matches TRBD1 or TRBD2 (5 bases each). The CDR3 loop spans 14 amino acids. CDR1 and CDR2 from the germline V gene are MNHEY and SVGAGI. Trimming pared 11 bases from V and 4 bases from J, leaving 17 bases between. In nucleotides, the CDR3 is TGTGCCTCGAGGGGATTTCCTCTCACCGGGGAGCTGTTTTTT. Its translation is CASRGFPLTGELFF.

This rearrangement joins TRBV19 to TRBJ1-2, with D possibly being TRBD1 (5 bases). With 7 bases removed from V and 7 bases from J, the gap between germline ends came to 19 bases. This CDR3 has 14 residues. Germline V gives CDR1 LNHDA, CDR2 SQIVND (reference sequence). The CDR3 bases are TGTGCCAGTACCAAGGTCAGGGAATCGAGTGGCTACACCTTC. It encodes CASTKVRESSGYTF.

V gene TRBV30 combines with J gene TRBJ2-7; 9 positions match TRBD2. This CDR3 has 13 residues. Germline assignment: CDR1 GTSNPN and CDR2 SVGIG (reference sequence). Trimming at V came to 1 base and at J to 3 bases, leaving 1 base not matched to a gene. CDR3 protein: CAWSGRGGYEQYF. CDR3 bases: TGTGCCTGGAGTGGGCGGGGGGGCTACGAGCAGTACTTC.

This clone is medium-sized within its sample. The CDR3, as DNA: TGTGCCAGCAGCCCCGAGGGGTTTCAGCCCCAGCATTTT. Translating gives CASSPEGFQPQHF. V gene TRBV7-4 combines with J gene TRBJ1-5; weak D call: TRBD1 (5 bases). CDR3 length: 13 residues. Germline values: CDR1 SGHVT, CDR2 SQSDAQ. The germline V and J ends were trimmed by 5 bases and 6 bases, with 11 bases remaining between them.